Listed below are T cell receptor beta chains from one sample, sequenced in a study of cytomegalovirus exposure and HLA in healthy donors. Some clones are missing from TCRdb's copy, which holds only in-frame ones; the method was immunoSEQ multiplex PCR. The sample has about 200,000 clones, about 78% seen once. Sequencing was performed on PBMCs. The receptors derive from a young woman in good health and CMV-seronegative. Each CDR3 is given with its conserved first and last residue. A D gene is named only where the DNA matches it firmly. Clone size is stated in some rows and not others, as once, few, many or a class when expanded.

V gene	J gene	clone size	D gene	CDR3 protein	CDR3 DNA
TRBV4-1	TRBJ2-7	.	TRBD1	CASSRQGTDYEQYF	TGCGCCAGCAGCCGGCAGGGGACAGACTACGAGCAGTACTTC
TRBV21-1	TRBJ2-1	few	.	CASSQRVLAESYNEQFF	TGTGCCAGCAGCCAGCGGGTGCTAGCGGAGTCCTACAATGAGCAGTTCTTC
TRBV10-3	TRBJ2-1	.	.	CAISESPGSYNEQFF	TGTGCCATCAGTGAGTCTCCGGGATCCTACAATGAGCAGTTCTTC
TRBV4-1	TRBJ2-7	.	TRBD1	CASSQVMTGGGSPYEQYF	TGCGCCAGCAGCCAAGTGATGACAGGGGGCGGGAGCCCCTACGAGCAGTACTTC
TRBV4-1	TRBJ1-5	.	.	CASSLRGFNQPQHF	TGCGCCAGCAGCCTTCGAGGGTTTAATCAGCCCCAGCATTTT
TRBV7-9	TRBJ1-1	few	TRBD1	CASSFPGQGRAEAFF	TGTGCCAGCAGTTTTCCGGGACAGGGGAGGGCTGAAGCTTTCTTT
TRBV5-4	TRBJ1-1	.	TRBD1	CASSPGLGTERAFF	TGTGCCAGCAGCCCGGGACTTGGGACAGAACGAGCTTTCTTT
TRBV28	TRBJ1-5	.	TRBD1	CASSPVTGQGYSNQPQHF	TGTGCCAGCAGTCCGGTGACAGGGCAGGGGTATAGCAATCAGCCCCAGCATTTT
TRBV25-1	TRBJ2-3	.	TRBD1	CASSEGTGRTDTQYF	TGTGCCAGCAGTGAAGGGACAGGGCGCACAGATACGCAGTATTTT
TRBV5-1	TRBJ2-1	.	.	CASSGGTFSYNEQFF	TGCGCCAGCAGCGGAGGCACATTCTCCTACAATGAGCAGTTCTTC
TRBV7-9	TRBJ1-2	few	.	CSSSPGSDGYTF	TGTTCCAGCAGCCCCGGGTCCGATGGCTACACCTTC
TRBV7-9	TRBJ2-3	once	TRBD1	CASNGRGIWSTDTQYF	TGTGCCAGCAACGGCAGGGGGATCTGGAGTACAGATACGCAGTATTTT
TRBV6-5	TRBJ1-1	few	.	CASSYSVGHLNTEAFF	TGTGCCAGCAGTTACTCCGTCGGACACCTGAACACTGAAGCTTTCTTT
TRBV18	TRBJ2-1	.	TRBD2	CASSPGGSAYNEQFF	TGTGCCAGCTCACCGGGCGGGAGCGCCTACAATGAGCAGTTCTTC
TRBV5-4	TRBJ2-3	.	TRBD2	CASSVQGRGGRADTQYF	TGTGCCAGCAGCGTACAGGGGCGGGGGGGAAGGGCGGATACGCAGTATTTT
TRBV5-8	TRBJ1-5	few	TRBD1	CASSLGDRVNQPQHF	TGTGCCAGCAGCTTGGGGGACAGGGTCAATCAGCCCCAGCATTTT
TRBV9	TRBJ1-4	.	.	CASSVSSGEKLFF	TGTGCCAGCAGCGTATCGAGCGGTGAAAAACTGTTTTTT
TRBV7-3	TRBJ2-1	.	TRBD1	CASSLMTGGSNEQFF	TGTGCCAGCAGCTTAATGACAGGGGGGAGTAATGAGCAGTTCTTC
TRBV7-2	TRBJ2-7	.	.	CASSFGGSSYEQYF	TGTGCCAGCAGTTTCGGGGGTAGCTCCTACGAGCAGTACTTC
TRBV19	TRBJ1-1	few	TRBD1	CATRQGATEAFF	TGTGCCACCCGACAGGGGGCGACTGAAGCTTTCTTT
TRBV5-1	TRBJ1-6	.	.	CASSMDSATNSPLHF	TGCGCCAGCAGCATGGACAGTGCAACGAATTCACCCCTCCACTTT
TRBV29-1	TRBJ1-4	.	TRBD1	CSGGTDEKLFF	TGCAGTGGCGGGACAGATGAAAAACTGTTTTTT
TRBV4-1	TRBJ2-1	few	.	CASSLSVHEQFF	TGCGCCAGCAGCCTTAGCGTCCATGAGCAGTTCTTC
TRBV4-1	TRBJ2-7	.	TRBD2	CASSQYTSGSGEQYF	TGCGCCAGCAGCCAATATACTAGCGGTTCGGGAGAGCAGTACTTC
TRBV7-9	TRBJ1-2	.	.	CASSEDNGLSNYGYTF	TGTGCCAGCAGCGAGGATAACGGGTTATCTAACTATGGCTACACCTTC
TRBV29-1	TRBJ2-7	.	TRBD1	CSVGQGDYEQYF	TGCAGCGTTGGGCAGGGGGATTACGAGCAGTACTTC
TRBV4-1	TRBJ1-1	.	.	CASSRSWVGENTEAFF	TGCGCCAGCAGCCGATCATGGGTAGGAGAGAACACTGAAGCTTTCTTT
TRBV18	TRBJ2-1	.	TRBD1	CASSLTPGQVVSNEQFF	TGTGCCAGCTCACTGACCCCGGGACAGGTCGTGTCCAATGAGCAGTTCTTC
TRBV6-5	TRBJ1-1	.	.	CASRTGWTTEAFF	TGTGCCAGCAGAACAGGGTGGACCACTGAAGCTTTCTTT
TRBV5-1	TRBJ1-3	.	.	CASSLGHGSGNTIYF	TGCGCCAGCAGCTTGGGACACGGCTCTGGAAACACCATATATTTT
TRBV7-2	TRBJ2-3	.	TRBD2	CASSLASGGGADTQYF	TGTGCCAGCAGCTTAGCTAGCGGCGGGGGGGCAGATACGCAGTATTTT
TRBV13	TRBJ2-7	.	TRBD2	CASSSGLAGGLYEQYF	TGTGCCAGCAGCTCGGGACTAGCGGGGGGTCTCTACGAGCAGTACTTC
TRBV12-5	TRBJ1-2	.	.	CASGLSQGGVDYGYTF	TGTGCTAGTGGTTTGTCACAAGGGGGGGTCGACTATGGCTACACCTTC
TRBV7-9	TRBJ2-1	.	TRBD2	CASSFGGLAEGISYNEQFF	TGTGCCAGCAGCTTTGGCGGACTAGCGGAAGGAATCTCCTACAATGAGCAGTTCTTC
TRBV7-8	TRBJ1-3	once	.	CASSSRVVGNTIYF	TGTGCCAGCAGCTCTCGGGTGGTCGGAAACACCATATATTTT
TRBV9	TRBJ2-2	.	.	CASSVRDSRTGELFF	TGTGCCAGCAGCGTACGTGATTCGCGCACCGGGGAGCTGTTTTTT
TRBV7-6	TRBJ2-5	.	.	CASSGGALSVRTQYF	TGTGCCAGCAGCGGCGGGGCCCTTAGCGTTCGTACCCAGTACTTC
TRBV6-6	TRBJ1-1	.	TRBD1	CASSPDRGITEAFF	TGTGCCAGCAGTCCGGACAGGGGGATTACTGAAGCTTTCTTT
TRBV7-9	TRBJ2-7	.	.	CASSFGQGPSYEQYF	TGTGCCAGCAGCTTTGGGCAGGGTCCTTCCTACGAGCAGTACTTC
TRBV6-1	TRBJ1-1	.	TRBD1	CASSEWDRKNTEAFF	TGTGCCAGCAGTGAATGGGACAGGAAGAACACTGAAGCTTTCTTT
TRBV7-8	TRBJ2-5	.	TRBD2	CASSYRWTSGGYQETQYF	TGTGCCAGCAGCTACCGCTGGACTAGCGGGGGTTACCAAGAGACCCAGTACTTC
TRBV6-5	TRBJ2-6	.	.	CASSLRVVDVLTF	TGTGCCAGCAGCCTCCGGGTAGTTGACGTCCTGACTTTC
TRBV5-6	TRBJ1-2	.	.	CASSLGRVYGYTF	TGTGCCAGCAGTCTTGGGAGAGTCTATGGCTACACCTTC
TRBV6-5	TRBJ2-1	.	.	CASSYGANEQFF	TGTGCCAGCAGTTACGGGGCCAATGAGCAGTTCTTC
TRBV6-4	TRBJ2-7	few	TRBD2	CASRLGGTGPYEQYF	TGTGCCAGCAGGCTCGGGGGGACGGGGCCCTACGAGCAGTACTTC
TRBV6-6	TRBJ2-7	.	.	CASMTTETGEQYF	TGTGCCAGCATGACCACTGAGACGGGAGAGCAGTACTTC
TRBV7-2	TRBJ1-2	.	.	CASSLVQGSGYTF	TGTGCCAGCAGCTTAGTACAGGGTAGTGGCTACACCTTC
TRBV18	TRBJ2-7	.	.	CASSPNPGGPYEQYF	TGTGCCAGCTCACCCAACCCAGGTGGCCCCTACGAGCAGTACTTC
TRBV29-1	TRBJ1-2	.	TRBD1	CSVDMSTGGYGYTF	TGCAGCGTTGATATGAGCACAGGGGGCTATGGCTACACCTTC
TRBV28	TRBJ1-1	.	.	CASRVGGGGRTEAFF	TGTGCCAGCAGAGTCGGGGGTGGGGGAAGAACTGAAGCTTTCTTT
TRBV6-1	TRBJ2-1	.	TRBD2	CASSEGVASGGAYEQFF	TGTGCCAGCAGTGAAGGGGTAGCTAGCGGGGGGGCCTATGAGCAGTTCTTC
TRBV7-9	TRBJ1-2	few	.	CASSLLVGPGYGYTF	TGTGCCAGCAGCTTACTTGTGGGCCCAGGCTATGGCTACACCTTC
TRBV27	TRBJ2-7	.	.	CASSYGHEQYF	TGTGCCAGCAGTTATGGACATGAGCAGTACTTC
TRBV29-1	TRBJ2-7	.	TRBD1	CSVRRQGAGSYEQYF	TGCAGCGTACGGAGGCAGGGGGCCGGATCCTACGAGCAGTACTTC
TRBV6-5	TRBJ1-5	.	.	CASSPRRLANQPQHF	TGTGCCAGCAGCCCTAGAAGGCTCGCGAATCAGCCCCAGCATTTT
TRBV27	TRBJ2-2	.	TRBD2	CASSFTGGNGELFF	TGTGCCAGCAGTTTTACGGGGGGTAACGGGGAGCTGTTTTTT
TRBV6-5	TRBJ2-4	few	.	CASSTRAALGNIQYF	TGTGCCAGCAGCACCCGCGCGGCCCTCGGAAACATTCAGTACTTC
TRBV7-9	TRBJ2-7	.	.	CASSLVTAGEQYF	TGTGCCAGCAGCTTAGTTACTGCGGGAGAGCAGTACTTC